The clone carrying this T cell receptor beta chain was seen a handful of times. Its antigen is currently unknown. TCRdb's table, derived via immunoSEQ multiplex PCR, lists solely in-frame clones and lacks some. Of under 9,000 clones in the sample, 65% to 80% were seen once. With the ViraFEST assay, the study expanded antigen-specific CD4+ T cells using viral peptide pools, then sequenced them. The culture ran for 10 days before CD4+ T cells were isolated. This sample is part of a study of vaccination effects on CD4 cells after COVID-19. Study outcomes and limitations: Both infection-induced and vaccine-induced clones contracted markedly at late post-vaccination timepoints.

This CDR3 comprises 18 residues. Germline V gene lookup returns CDR1 SNHLY and CDR2 FYNNEI. V lost 0 bases to trimming and J lost 1 base, with 16 bases between them. The V call is TRBV2, the J call TRBJ1-5; D not certain. Sequencing was performed on CD4+ T cells from PBMCs cultured with HCoV-229E spike peptides, taken before COVID-19 vaccination. This clonotype was sampled from a human donor who received a COVID-19 vaccine. The CDR3 loop is CASSEAGFLAVSNQPQHF. CDR3 coding DNA: TGTGCCAGCAGTGAAGCCGGATTTTTGGCGGTAAGCAATCAGCCCCAGCATTTT. The full variable domain, its missing parts supplied by reference TRBV2 and TRBJ1-5, is EPEVTQTPSHQVTQMGQEVILRCVPISNHLYFYWYRQILGQKVEFLVSFYNNEISEKSEIFDDQFSVERPDGSNFTLKIRSTKLEDSAMYFCASSEAGFLAVSNQPQHFGDGTRLSIL.